The clone carrying this T cell receptor beta chain was observed at least ten times. Its antigen is unidentified. A 3' RACE protocol on RNA, with unique molecular identifiers, produced the TCR library. TCRdb redid the calling of the 3' RACE reads with MiXCR, one entry per CDR3 protein. The repertoire holds around 41,000 distinct CDR3 sequences, approximately 6.1% seen once, with more than 0.95% in the top ten. The data originate from a study of HIV-infected children after antiretroviral therapy interruption. The wider study: Children were on planned treatment interruption or continuous treatment. Weeks 0, 12, interruption end (24 or 48), and about 3 years post-study gave interruption-arm samples.

The study's findings and limits: Some non-naive CD45RA+ T cells might be present among sorted naive cells.

Regarding treatment: PENTA 11 planned treatment interruption arm or continuous ART arm. From thawed PBMCs, naive CD4+ CD45RA+ CD45RO- T cells were sorted. The V gene lost 1 base and the J gene lost 1 base, with 11 bases spanning the gap. There are 15 residues in the CDR3. The germline gives CDR1 SEHNR, CDR2 FQNEAQ (reference sequence). The chain is built from TRBV7-9 and TRBJ2-7, with D possibly TRBD1 on 6 matching bases. The sequences come from CD45RA+ CD4+ T cells from PBMCs, pooled from several time points, collected from a donor given antiretroviral therapy, either interrupted or continuous. Subset described: naive CD4+ CD45RA+ CD45RO- T cells. The origin of this receptor is a pool of human donors with HIV. CDR3 nucleotide sequence: TGTGCCAGCAGCTTAGGTTCGCAGGGGTCCTACGAGCAGTACTTC. This sequence encodes CASSLGSQGSYEQYF. Based on the CDR3 plus reference TRBV7-9 and TRBJ2-7, the full variable domain is DTGVSQNPRHKITKRGQNVTFRCDPISEHNRLYWYRQTLGQGPEFLTYFQNEAQLEKSRLLSDRFSAERPKGSFSTLEIQRTEQGDSAMYLCASSLGSQGSYEQYFGPGTRLTVT.